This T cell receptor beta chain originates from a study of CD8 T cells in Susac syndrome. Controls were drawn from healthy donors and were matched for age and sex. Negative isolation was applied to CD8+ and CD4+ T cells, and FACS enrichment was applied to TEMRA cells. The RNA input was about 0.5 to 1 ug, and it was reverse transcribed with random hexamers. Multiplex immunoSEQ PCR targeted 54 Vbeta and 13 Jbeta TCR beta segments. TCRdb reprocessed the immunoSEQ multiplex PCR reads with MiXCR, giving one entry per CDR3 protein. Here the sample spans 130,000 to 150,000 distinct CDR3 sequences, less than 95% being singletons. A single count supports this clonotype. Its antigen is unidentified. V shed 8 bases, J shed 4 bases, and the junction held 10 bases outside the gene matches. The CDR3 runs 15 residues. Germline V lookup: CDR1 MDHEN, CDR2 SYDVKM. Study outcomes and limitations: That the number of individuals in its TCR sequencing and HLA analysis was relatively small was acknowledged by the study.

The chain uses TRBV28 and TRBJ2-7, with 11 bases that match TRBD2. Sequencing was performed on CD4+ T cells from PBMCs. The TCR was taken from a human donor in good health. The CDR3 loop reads CASHTTRLAGYEQYF. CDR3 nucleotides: TGTGCCAGCCACACTACGAGACTAGCGGGGTACGAGCAGTACTTC.